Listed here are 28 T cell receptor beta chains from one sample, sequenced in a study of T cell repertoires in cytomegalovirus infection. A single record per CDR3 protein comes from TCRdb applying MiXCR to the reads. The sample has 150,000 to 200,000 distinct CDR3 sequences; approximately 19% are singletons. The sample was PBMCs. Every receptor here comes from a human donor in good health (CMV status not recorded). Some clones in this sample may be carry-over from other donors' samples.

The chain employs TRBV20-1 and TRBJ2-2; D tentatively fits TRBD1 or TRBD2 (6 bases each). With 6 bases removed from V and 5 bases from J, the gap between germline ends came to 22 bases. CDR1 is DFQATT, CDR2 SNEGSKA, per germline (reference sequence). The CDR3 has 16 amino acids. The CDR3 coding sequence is TGCAGTGCACCCCTCATCCGGGGGCTCACTACCGGGGAGCTGTTTTTT. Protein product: CSAPLIRGLTTGELFF.

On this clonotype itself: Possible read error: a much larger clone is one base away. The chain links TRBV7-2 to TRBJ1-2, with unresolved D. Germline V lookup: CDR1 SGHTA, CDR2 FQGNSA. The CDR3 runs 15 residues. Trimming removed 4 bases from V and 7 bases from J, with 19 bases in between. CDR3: CASSSSLGQGCGYTF. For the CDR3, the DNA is TGTGCCAGCAGCTCGTCCCTGGGCCAAGGGTGTGGCTACACCTTC. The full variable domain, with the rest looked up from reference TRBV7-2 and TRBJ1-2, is GAGVSQSPSNKVTEKGKDVELRCDPISGHTALYWYRQSLGQGLEFLIYFQGNSAPDKSGLPSDRFSAERTGGSVSTLTIQRTQQEDSAVYLCASSSSLGQGCGYTFGSGTRLTVV.

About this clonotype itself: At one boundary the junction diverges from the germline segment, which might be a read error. CDR3 in amino acids: CAISPRTASYEQYF. CDR3 sequence (DNA): TGTGCCATCAGCCCCCGGACTGCCTCCTACGAGCAGTACTTC. J is TRBJ2-7 and V is TRBV7-6; D might be TRBD2 (5 bases). CDR3 length equals 14 residues. In germline, CDR1 is SGHVS, CDR2 FNYEAQ.

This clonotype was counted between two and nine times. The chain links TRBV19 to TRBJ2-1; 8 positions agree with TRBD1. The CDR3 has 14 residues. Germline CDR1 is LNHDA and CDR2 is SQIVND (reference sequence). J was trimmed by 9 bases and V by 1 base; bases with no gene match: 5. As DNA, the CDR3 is TGTGCCAGTAGTATAGCACAGGGGGATGTTGAGCAGTTCTTC. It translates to CASSIAQGDVEQFF.

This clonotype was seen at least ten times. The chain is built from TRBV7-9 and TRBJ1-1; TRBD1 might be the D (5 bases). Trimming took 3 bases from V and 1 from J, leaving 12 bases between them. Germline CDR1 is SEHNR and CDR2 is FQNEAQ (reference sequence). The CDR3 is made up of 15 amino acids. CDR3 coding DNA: TGTGCCAGCAGCTTGGGGGGGGGAAGGAACACTGAAGCTTTCTTT. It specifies CASSLGGGRNTEAFF.

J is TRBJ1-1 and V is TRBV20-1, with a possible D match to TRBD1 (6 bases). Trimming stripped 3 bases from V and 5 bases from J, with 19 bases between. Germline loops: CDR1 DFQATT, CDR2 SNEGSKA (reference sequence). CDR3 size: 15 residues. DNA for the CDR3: TGCAGTGCTAGGAAGACAGGTCGCTTAGCGACTGAAGCTTTCTTT. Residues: CSARKTGRLATEAFF.

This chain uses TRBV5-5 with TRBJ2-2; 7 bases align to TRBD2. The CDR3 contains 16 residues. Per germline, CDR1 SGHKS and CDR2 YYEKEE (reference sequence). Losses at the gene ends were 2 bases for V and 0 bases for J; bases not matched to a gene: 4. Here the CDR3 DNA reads TGTGCCAGCAGCTTCTTTGGGGGGGCGAACACCGGGGAGCTGTTTTTT. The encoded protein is CASSFFGGANTGELFF.

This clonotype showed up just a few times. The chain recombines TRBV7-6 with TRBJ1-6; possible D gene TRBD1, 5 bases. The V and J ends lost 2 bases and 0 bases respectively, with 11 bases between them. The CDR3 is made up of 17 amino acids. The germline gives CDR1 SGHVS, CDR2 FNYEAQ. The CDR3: CASSLLKGSSYNSPLHF. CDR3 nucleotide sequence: TGTGCCAGCAGCTTATTAAAGGGGAGCTCCTATAATTCACCCCTCCACTTT.

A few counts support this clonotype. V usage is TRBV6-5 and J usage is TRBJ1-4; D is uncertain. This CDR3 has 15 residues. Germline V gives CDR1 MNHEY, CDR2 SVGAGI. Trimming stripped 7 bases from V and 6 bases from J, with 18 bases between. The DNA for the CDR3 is TGTGCCAGCAACGGGAGAGGGCAGGCTCATGAAAAACTGTTTTTT. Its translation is CASNGRGQAHEKLFF.

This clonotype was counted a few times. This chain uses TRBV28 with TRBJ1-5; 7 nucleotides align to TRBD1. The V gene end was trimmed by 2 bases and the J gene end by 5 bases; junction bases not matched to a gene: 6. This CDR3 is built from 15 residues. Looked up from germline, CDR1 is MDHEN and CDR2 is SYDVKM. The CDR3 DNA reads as TGTGCCAGCAGTTTAGGAGCGACAGGGTATCAGCCCCAGCATTTT. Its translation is CASSLGATGYQPQHF.

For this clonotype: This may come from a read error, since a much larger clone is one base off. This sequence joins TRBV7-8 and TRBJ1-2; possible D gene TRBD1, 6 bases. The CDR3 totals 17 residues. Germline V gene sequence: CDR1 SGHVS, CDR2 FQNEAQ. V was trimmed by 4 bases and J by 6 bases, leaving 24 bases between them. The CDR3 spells CASSYRKGGAIPDGYTF. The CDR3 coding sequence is TGTGCCAGCAGCTACCGGAAAGGGGGTGCTATCCCGGATGGCTACACCTTC.

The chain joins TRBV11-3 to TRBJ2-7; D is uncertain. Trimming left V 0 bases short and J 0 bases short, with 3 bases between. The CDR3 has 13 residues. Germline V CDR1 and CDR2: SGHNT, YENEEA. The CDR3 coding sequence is TGTGCCAGCAGCTTAGAACTCTCCTACGAGCAGTACTTC. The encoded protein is CASSLELSYEQYF.

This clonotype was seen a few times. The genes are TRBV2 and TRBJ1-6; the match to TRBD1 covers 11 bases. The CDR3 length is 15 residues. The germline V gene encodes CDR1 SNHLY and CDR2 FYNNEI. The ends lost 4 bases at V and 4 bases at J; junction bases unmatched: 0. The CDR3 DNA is TGTGCCAGCAGTGGGGACAGGGGGTATAATTCACCCCTCCACTTT. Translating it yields CASSGDRGYNSPLHF.

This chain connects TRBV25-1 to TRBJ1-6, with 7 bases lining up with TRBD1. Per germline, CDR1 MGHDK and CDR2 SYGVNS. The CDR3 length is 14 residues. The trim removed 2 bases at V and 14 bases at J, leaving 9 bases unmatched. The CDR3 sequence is CASSERDSSPALHF. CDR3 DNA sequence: TGTGCCAGCAGTGAACGGGACAGCTCGCCAGCCCTCCACTTT. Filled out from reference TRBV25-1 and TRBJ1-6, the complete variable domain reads EADIYQTPRYLVIGTGKKITLECSQTMGHDKMYWYQQDPGMELHLIHYSYGVNSTEKGDLSSESTVSRIRTEHFPLTLESARPSHTSQYLCASSERDSSPALHFGNGTRLTVT.

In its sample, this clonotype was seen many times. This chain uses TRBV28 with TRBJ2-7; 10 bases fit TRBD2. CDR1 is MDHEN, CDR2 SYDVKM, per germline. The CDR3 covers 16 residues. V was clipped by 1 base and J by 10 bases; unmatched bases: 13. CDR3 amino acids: CASSLLMGLARNRQYF. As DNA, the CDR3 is TGTGCCAGCAGTTTATTAATGGGACTAGCGCGAAACCGCCAGTACTTC.

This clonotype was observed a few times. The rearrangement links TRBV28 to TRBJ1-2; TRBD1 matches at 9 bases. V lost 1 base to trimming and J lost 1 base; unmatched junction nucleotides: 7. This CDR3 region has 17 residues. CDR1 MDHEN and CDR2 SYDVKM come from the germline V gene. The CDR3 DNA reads TGTGCCAGCAGTTTATCTTTTTGGGACAGGGTTAACTATGGCTACACCTTC. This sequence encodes CASSLSFWDRVNYGYTF.

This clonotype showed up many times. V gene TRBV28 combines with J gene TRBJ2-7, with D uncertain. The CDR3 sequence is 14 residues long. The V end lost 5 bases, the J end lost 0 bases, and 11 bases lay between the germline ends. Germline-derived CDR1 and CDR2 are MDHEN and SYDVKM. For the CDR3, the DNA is TGTGCCAGCAGTCTGACGGTCAGCTCCTACGAGCAGTACTTC. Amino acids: CASSLTVSSYEQYF.

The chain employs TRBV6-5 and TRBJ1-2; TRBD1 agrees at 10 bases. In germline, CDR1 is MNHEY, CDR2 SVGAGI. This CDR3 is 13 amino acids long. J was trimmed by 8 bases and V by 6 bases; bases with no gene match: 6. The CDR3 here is CASRRDRGGGYTF. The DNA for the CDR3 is TGTGCCAGCAGAAGGGACAGGGGAGGAGGCTACACCTTC.

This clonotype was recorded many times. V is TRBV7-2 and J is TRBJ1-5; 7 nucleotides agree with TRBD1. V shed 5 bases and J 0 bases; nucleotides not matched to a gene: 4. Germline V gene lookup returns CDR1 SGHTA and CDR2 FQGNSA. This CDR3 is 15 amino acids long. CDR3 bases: TGTGCCAGCAGCCAACAGGGGAGTAGCAATCAGCCCCAGCATTTT. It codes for CASSQQGSSNQPQHF. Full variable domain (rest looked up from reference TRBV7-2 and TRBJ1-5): GAGVSQSPSNKVTEKGKDVELRCDPISGHTALYWYRQSLGQGLEFLIYFQGNSAPDKSGLPSDRFSAERTGGSVSTLTIQRTQQEDSAVYLCASSQQGSSNQPQHFGDGTRLSIL.

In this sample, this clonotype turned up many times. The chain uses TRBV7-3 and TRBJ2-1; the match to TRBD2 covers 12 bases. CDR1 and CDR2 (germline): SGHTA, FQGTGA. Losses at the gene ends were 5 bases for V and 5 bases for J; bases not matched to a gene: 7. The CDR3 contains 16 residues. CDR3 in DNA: TGTGCCAGCAGCCCGCGGACTAGCGGGATTAACAATGAGCAGTTCTTC. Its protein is CASSPRTSGINNEQFF. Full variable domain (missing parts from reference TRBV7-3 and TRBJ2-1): GAGVSQTPSNKVTEKGKYVELRCDPISGHTALYWYRQSLGQGPEFLIYFQGTGAADDSGLPNDRFFAVRPEGSVSTLKIQRTERGDSAVYLCASSPRTSGINNEQFFGPGTRLTVL.

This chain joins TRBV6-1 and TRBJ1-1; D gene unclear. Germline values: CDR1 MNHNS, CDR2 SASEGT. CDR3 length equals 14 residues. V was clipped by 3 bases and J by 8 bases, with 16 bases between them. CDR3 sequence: CASSDLPGIMEAFF. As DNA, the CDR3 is TGTGCCAGCAGTGATCTGCCGGGGATAATGGAAGCTTTCTTT.

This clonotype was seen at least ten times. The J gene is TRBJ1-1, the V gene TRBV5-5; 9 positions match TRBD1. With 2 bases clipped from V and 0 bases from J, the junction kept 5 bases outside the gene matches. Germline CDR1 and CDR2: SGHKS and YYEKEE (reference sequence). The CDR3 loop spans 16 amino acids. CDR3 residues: CASSLNGQGMNTEAFF. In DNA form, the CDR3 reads TGTGCCAGCAGCTTAAACGGACAGGGGATGAACACTGAAGCTTTCTTT.

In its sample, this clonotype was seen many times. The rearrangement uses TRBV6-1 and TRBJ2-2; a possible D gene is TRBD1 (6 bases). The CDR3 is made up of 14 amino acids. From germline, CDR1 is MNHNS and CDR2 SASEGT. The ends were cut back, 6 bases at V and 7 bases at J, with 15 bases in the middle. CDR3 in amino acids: CASSDNRVHGELFF. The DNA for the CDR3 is TGTGCCAGCAGCGACAACAGGGTTCACGGGGAGCTGTTTTTT.

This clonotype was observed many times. This CDR3 reads CASRRDLTRETQYF. CDR3 nucleotides: TGTGCCAGCAGAAGGGACCTCACTAGAGAGACCCAGTACTTC. This chain joins TRBV6-6 and TRBJ2-5; either TRBD1 or TRBD2 may fit D (5 bases each). With 6 bases removed from V and 4 bases from J, the gap between germline ends came to 15 bases. CDR1 and CDR2 from the germline V gene are MNHNY and SVGAGI (reference sequence). This CDR3 region has 14 residues.

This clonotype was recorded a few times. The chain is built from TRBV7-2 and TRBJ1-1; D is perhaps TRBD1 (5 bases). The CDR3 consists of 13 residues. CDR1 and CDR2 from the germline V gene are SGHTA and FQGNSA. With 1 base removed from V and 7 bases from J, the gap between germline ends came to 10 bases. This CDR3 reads CASSLVGAVEAFF. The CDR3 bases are TGTGCCAGCAGCTTAGTTGGGGCAGTTGAAGCTTTCTTT. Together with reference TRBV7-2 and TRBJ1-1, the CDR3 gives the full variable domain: GAGVSQSPSNKVTEKGKDVELRCDPISGHTALYWYRQSLGQGLEFLIYFQGNSAPDKSGLPSDRFSAERTGGSVSTLTIQRTQQEDSAVYLCASSLVGAVEAFFGQGTRLTVV.

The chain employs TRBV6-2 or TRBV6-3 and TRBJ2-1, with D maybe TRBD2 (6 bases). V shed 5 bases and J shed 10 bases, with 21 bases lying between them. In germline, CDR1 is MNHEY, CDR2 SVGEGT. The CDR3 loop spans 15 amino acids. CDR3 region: CASSPGTREVEEQFF. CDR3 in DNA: TGTGCCAGCAGTCCTGGGACTCGCGAGGTGGAGGAGCAGTTCTTC.

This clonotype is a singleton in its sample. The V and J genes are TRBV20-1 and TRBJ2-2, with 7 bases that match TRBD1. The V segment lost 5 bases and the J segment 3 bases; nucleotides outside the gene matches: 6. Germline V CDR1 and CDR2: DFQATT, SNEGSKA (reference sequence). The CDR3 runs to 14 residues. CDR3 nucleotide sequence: TGCAGTGCTCCGGACAGGAAACACACCGGGGAGCTGTTTTTT. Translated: CSAPDRKHTGELFF.

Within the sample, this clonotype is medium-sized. The CDR3 DNA sequence: TGTGCCAGCACCGTACAGTTCTTC. Translated: CASTVQFF. The V and J genes are TRBV7-8 and TRBJ2-1, with D uncertain. V was trimmed by 7 bases and J by 13 bases, leaving 5 bases between them. From germline, CDR1 is SGHVS and CDR2 FQNEAQ. The CDR3 contains 8 residues.